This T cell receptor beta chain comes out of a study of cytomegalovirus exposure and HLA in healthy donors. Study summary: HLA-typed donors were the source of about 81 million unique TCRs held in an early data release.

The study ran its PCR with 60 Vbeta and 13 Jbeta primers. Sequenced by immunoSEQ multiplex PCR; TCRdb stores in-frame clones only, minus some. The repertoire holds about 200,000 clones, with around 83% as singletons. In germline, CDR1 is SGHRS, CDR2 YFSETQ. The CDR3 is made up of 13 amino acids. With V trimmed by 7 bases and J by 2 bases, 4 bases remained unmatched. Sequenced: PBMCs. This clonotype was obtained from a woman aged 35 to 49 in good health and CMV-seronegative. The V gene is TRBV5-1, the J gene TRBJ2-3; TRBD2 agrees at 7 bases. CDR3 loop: CASGGSPTDTQYF. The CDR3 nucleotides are TGCGCCAGCGGCGGGAGTCCCACAGATACGCAGTATTTT.